A selection of T cell receptor beta chains follows, all from one sample in a study of cytomegalovirus exposure and HLA in healthy donors. Here immunoSEQ multiplex PCR was the method, and the copy in TCRdb shows in-frame clones only, minus some. The sample lists approximately 110,000 clones; over 70% were seen once. Sequencing used PBMCs. Receptor source: a woman between 40 and 55 years old in good health and CMV-seropositive. Each CDR3 is given with its conserved first and last residue. A D gene is named only where the DNA matches it firmly. Part of the rows lack a size; the others show once, few, many or a class for expanded clones.

-,TRBV15,TRBJ2-5,15,-,CATSLPQGPGTSQYF,TGTGCCACCAGCTTGCCGCAGGGGCCGGGGACGTCCCAGTACTTC
-,TRBV10-3,TRBJ2-7,14,-,CAIRRPLGSYEQYF,TGTGCCATCCGGCGCCCGCTAGGTTCCTACGAGCAGTACTTC
few,TRBV28,TRBJ1-2,14,-,CASSPWGGPRGYTF,TGTGCCAGCAGTCCCTGGGGGGGCCCTAGGGGCTACACCTTC
-,TRBV18,TRBJ2-2,15,TRBD1,CASSPAGQGAGELFF,TGTGCCAGCTCACCAGCGGGACAGGGGGCCGGGGAGCTGTTTTTT
-,TRBV7-8,TRBJ2-7,14,TRBD2,CASSLARLAGEQYF,TGTGCCAGCAGCTTAGCCCGACTAGCGGGCGAGCAGTACTTC
-,TRBV27,TRBJ2-2,14,-,CASSLTVNTGELFF,TGTGCCAGCAGTTTAACAGTGAACACCGGGGAGCTGTTTTTT
once,TRBV4-1,TRBJ1-3,15,-,CASSQGIGSGNTIYF,TGCGCCAGCAGCCAAGGAATTGGCAGTGGAAACACCATATATTTT
-,TRBV27,TRBJ2-5,19,TRBD1,CASSLVPVRDRVDQETQYF,TGTGCCAGCAGTTTAGTGCCCGTTAGGGACAGGGTGGACCAAGAGACCCAGTACTTC
-,TRBV7-9,TRBJ1-1,14,TRBD1,CASSNTQGINRAFF,TGTGCCAGCAGCAATACACAGGGGATTAATCGGGCTTTCTTT
-,TRBV4-1,TRBJ2-7,15,TRBD2,CASSRTTGGAYEQYF,TGCGCCAGCAGCCGCACAACGGGGGGGGCCTACGAGCAGTACTTC
-,TRBV28,TRBJ2-1,14,-,CASSLPFEWAEQFF,TGTGCCAGCAGTTTACCGTTTGAGTGGGCTGAGCAGTTCTTC